A selection of T cell receptor beta chains follows, all from one sample in a study of Graves' ophthalmopathy and Graves' hyperthyroidism. TCRdb re-analysed the multiplex PCR reads in MiXCR, keeping a single row per CDR3 protein. This sample has roughly 160,000 distinct CDR3 sequences, with 30% to 45% found just once. The sample comprised peripheral blood. The receptors were gathered from a woman between 40 and 55 years old with Graves' ophthalmopathy. Both conserved end residues are part of each CDR3. D genes are given only for firm matches. The size of a clone is reported for some rows only, either as once, few or many, or as a class for expanded clones.

cdr3_nt	cdr3_aa	clone_size	cdr3_length	d_call	j_call	v_call
TGTGCCAGCAGTACCCGATTTTCGGGAGAAGAGACCCAGTACTTC	CASSTRFSGEETQYF	few	15	.	TRBJ2-5	TRBV7-2
TGTGCCAGCAGCCCCGCTTCGGATAGCGTATACACCGGGGAGCTGTTTTTT	CASSPASDSVYTGELFF	.	17	.	TRBJ2-2	TRBV6-1
TGCAGCGTTGTGAACACTGAAGCTTTCTTT	CSVVNTEAFF	many	10	.	TRBJ1-1	TRBV29-1
TGTGCCAGCTGCGAAACCGGGACAGGGTCCTACGAGCAGTACTTC	CASCETGTGSYEQYF	many	15	TRBD1	TRBJ2-7	TRBV12-3/TRBV12-4
TGTGCCAGCAGCTTAGATCACAGGGGCGAGCAGTACTTC	CASSLDHRGEQYF	many	13	TRBD1	TRBJ2-7	TRBV11-2
TGTGCCAGCAGCTTTCGGGGACGTCTGGGACTAGCGGGAGAAGGCAAAAACATTCAGTACTTC	CASSFRGRLGLAGEGKNIQYF	many	21	TRBD2	TRBJ2-4	TRBV7-3
TGCAGTGCTAGGGTGGACAGGCCAGCTTTCTTT	CSARVDRPAFF	.	11	TRBD1	TRBJ1-1	TRBV20-1
TGCAGTGCTCCCCGAGACAGGGTCGGAGAGACCCAGTACTTC	CSAPRDRVGETQYF	.	14	TRBD1	TRBJ2-5	TRBV20-1
TGTGCCAGCACTAGGACTAGCGGAAGCACAGATACGCAGTATTTT	CASTRTSGSTDTQYF	many	15	TRBD2	TRBJ2-3	TRBV28
TGTGCCAGCAGTTTGGAGGGGTCTAAGTACTTC	CASSLEGSKYF	many	11	.	TRBJ2-4	TRBV12-3/TRBV12-4
TGTGCCACCTTCTATCAGGGATCCTACGAGCAGTACTTC	CATFYQGSYEQYF	many	13	.	TRBJ2-7	TRBV28